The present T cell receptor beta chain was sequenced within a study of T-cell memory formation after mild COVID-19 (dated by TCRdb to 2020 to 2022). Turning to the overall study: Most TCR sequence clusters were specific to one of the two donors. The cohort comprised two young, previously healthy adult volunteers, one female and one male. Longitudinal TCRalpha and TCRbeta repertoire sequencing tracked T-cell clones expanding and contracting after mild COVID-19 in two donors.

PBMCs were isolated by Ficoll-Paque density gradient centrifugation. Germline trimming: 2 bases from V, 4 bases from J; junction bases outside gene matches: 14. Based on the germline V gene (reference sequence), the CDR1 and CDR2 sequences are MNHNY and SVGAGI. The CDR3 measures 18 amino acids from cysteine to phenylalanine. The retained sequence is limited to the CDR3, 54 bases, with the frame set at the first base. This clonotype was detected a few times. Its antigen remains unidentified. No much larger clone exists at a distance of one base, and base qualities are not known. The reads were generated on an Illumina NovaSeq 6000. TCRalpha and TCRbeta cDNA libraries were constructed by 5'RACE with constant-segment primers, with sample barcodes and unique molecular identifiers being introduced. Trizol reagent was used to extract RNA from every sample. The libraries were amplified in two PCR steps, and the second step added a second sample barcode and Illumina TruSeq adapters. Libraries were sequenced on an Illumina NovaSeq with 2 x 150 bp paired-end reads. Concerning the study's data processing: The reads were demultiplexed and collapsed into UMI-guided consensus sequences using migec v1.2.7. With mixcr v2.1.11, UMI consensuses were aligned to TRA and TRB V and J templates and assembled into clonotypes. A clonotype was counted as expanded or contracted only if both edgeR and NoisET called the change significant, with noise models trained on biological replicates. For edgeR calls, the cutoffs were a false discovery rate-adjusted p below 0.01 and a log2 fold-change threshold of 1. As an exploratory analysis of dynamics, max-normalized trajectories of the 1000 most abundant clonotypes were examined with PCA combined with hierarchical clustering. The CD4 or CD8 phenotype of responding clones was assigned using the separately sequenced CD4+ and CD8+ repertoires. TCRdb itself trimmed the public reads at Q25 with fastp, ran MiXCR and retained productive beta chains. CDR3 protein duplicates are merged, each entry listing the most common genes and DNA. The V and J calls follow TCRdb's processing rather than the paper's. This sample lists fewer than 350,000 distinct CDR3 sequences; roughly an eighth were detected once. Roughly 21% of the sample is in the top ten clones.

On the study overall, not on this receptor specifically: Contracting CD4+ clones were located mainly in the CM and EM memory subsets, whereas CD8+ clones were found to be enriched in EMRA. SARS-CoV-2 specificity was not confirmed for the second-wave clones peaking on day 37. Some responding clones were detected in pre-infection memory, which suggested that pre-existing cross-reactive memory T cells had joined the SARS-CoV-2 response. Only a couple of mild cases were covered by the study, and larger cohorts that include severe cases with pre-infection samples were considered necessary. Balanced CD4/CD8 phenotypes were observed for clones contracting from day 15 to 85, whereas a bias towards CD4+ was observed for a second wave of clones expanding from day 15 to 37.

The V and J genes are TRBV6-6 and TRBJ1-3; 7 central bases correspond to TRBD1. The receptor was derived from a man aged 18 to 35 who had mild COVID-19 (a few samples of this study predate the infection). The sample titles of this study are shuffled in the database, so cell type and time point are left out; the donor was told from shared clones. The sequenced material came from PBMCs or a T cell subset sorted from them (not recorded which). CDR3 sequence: CASSYPHGTGDRGNTIYF. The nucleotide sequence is TGTGCCAGCAGTTACCCTCACGGCACAGGGGACCGGGGAAACACCATATATTTT.